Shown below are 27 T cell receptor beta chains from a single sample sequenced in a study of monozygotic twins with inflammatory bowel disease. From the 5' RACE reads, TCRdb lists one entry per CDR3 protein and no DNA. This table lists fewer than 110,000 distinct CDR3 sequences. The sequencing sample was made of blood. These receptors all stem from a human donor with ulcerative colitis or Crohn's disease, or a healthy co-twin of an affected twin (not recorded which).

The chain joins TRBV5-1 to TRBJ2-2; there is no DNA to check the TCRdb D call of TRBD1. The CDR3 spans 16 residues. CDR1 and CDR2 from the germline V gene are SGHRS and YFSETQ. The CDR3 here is CASSLSTKGGTGELFF.

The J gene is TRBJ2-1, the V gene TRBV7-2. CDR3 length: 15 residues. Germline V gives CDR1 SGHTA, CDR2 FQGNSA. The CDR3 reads CASSPRQEAYNEQFF. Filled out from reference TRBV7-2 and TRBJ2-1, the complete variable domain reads GAGVSQSPSNKVTEKGKDVELRCDPISGHTALYWYRQSLGQGLEFLIYFQGNSAPDKSGLPSDRFSAERTGGSVSTLTIQRTQQEDSAVYLCASSPRQEAYNEQFFGPGTRLTVL.

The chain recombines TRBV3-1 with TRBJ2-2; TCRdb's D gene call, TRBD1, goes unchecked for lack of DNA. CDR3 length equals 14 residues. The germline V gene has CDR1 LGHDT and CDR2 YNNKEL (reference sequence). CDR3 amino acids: CASTARGDTGELFF.

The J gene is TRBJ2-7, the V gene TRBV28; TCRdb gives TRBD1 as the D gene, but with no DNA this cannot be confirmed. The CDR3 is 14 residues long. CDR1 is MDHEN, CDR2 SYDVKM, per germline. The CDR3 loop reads CASSLGQGDEIAYF.

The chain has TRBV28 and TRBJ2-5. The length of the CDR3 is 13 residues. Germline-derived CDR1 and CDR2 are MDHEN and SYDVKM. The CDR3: CASSLFGVKTQYF.

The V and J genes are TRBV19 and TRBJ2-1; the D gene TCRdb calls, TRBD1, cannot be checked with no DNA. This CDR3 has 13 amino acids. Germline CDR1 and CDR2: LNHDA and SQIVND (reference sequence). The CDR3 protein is CASGTGPYNEQFF. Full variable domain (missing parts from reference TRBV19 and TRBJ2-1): DGGITQSPKYLFRKEGQNVTLSCEQNLNHDAMYWYRQDPGQGLRLIYYSQIVNDFQKGDIAEGYSVSREKKESFPLTVTSAQKNPTAFYLCASGTGPYNEQFFGPGTRLTVL.

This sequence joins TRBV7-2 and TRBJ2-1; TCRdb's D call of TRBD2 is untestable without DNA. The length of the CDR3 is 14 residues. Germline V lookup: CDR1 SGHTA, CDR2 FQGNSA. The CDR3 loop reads CASSLALGGYEQFF.

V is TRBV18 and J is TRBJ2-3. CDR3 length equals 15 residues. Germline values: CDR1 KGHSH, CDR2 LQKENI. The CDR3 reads CASSPAGLPTDTQYF.

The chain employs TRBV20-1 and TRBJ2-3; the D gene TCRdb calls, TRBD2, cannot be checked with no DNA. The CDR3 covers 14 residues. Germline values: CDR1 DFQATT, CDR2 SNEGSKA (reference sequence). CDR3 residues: CSANLAGSSDTQYF.

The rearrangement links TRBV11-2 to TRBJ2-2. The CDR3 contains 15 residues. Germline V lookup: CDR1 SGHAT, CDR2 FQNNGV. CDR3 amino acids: CASRIGQAWTGELFF.

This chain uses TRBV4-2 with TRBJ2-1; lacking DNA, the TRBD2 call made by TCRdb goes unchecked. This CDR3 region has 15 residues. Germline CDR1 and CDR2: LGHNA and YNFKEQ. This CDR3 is CASSHESGTPNEQFF.

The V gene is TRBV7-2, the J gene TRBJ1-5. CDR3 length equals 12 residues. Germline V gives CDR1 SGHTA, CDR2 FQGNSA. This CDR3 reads CASSSLGGPQHF.

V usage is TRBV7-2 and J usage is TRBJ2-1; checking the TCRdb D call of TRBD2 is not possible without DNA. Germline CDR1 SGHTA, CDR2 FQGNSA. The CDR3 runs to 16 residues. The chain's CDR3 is CASSLSTGLAGYEQFF.

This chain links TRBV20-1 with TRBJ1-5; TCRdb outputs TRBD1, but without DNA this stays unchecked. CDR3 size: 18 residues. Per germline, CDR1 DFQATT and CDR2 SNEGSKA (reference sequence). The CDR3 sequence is CGARDLGTGGYSNQPQHF.

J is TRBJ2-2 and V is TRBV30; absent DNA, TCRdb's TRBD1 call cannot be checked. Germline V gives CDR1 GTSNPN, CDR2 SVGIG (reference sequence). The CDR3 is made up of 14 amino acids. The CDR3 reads CAWRGGTNTGELFF.

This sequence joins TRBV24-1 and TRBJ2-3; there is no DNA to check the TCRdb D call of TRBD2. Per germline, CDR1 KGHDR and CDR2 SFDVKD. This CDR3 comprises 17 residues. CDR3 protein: CATSDLRRGGRTDTQYF.

The CDR3: CASSSTGWGNQPQHF. V usage is TRBV7-9 and J usage is TRBJ1-5; TCRdb returns TRBD1, unconfirmable since there is no DNA. The germline gives CDR1 SEHNR, CDR2 FQNEAQ (reference sequence). This CDR3 contains 15 residues.

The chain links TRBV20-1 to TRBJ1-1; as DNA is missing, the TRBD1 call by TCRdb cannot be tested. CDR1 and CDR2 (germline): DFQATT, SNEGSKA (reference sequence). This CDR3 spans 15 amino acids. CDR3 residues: CSARRTGTKNTEAFF.

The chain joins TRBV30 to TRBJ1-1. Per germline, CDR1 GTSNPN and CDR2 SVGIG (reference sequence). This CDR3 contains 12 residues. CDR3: CAWSFRGAEAFF.

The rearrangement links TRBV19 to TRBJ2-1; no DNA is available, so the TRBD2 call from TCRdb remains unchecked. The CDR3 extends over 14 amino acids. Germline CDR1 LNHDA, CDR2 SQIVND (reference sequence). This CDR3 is CASSIKTSENEQFF.

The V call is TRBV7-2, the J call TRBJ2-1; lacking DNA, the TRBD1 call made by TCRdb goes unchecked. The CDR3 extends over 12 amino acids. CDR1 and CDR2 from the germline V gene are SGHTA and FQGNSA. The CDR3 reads CASTLLRGRGFF.

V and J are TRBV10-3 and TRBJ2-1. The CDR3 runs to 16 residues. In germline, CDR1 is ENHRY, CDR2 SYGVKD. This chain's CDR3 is CAISESSRQVYNEQFF.

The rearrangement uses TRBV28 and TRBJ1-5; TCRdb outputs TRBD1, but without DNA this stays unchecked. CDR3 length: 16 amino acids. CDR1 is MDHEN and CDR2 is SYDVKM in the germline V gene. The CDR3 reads CASSTRDMAQHQPQHF.

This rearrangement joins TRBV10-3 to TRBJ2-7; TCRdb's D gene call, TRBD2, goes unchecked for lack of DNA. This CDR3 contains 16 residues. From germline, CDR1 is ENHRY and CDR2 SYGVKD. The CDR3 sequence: CAISEPLRVGHYEQYF.

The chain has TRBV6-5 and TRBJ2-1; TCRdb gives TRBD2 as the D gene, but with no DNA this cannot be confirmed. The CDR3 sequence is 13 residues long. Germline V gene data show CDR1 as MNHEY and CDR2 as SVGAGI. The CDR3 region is CASRLGLANEQFF.

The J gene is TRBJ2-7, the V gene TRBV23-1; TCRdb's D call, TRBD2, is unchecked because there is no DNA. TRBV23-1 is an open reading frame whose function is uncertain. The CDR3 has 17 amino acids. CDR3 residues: CASSQNRKSSGGYEQYF.

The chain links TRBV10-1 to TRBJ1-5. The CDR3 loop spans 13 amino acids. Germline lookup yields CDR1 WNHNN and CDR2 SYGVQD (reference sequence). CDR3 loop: CASSGDSNQPQHF.